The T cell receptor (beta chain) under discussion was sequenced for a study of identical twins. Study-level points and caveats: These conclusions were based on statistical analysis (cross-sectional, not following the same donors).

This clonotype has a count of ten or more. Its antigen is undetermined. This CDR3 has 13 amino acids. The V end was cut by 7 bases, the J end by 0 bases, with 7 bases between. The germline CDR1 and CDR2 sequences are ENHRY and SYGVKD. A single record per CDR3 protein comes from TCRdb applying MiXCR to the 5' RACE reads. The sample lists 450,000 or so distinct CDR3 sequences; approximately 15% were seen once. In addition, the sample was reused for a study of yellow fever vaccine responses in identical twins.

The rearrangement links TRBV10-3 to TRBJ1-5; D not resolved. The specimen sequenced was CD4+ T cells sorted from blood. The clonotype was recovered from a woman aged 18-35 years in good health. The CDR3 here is CAITEDSNQPQHF. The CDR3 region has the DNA TGTGCCATCACGGAAGATAGCAATCAGCCCCAGCATTTT.